This T cell receptor beta chain was identified during a study of regulatory T cells in long-lasting Graves disease. General study results and limits: Analyses excluded thyroid tissue, covering peripheral blood alone. The study found persistent patients shared more public clonotypes (around 2,500) than new patients (approximately 870). Persistent disease was characterized by preferential usage of TRBV28, TRBJ1-2 and TRBJ2-5. Patients whose Graves' disease persisted exhibited lower TCR diversity than those newly diagnosed.

Time point of the sample: persistent/refractory GD, antithyroid drugs over 5 years with positive TRAb. RNA from PBMCs was the source of the TCR library. CDR3 regions were amplified by Arm-PCR using iRepertoire HTBI primers to build TCR beta libraries. TCRdb reanalysed the multiplex PCR reads using MiXCR and keeps one entry per CDR3 protein. This table holds roughly 360,000 distinct CDR3 sequences, approximately 23% found once. In germline, CDR1 is MNHNS, CDR2 SASEGT. The CDR3 loop spans 13 amino acids. Trimming removed 8 bases from V and 5 bases from J; junction bases left unmatched: 3. In its sample, this clonotype was seen a few times. Its antigen remains unknown.

Sequenced here: peripheral blood mononuclear cells (PBMCs), sampled when the disease was refractory, from a patient treated with antithyroid drugs. J is TRBJ1-6 and V is TRBV6-1; TRBD1 agrees at 7 bases. The TCR comes from a woman in her thirties or forties with Graves disease. CDR3: CASRDSHNSPLHF. The CDR3 DNA is TGTGCCAGCCGGGACAGCCATAATTCACCCCTCCACTTT.